This is a list of T cell receptor beta chains from one sample in a study of cytomegalovirus exposure and HLA in healthy donors. Generated by immunoSEQ multiplex PCR, the TCRdb table keeps only in-frame clones and is missing some. Of fewer than 200,000 clones in the sample, around nine tenths were seen once. Input material: PBMCs. The origin of the receptors is a woman in her thirties in good health and CMV-seronegative. Both conserved end residues are part of each CDR3. Fields, in order: J gene, V gene, CDR3 protein.

>TRBJ2-7|TRBV5-4
CASRRAGDYEQYF
>TRBJ1-5|TRBV2
CASSDTGFQPQHF
>TRBJ1-2|TRBV10-3
CATRLDRAIDGYTF
>TRBJ2-2|TRBV7-9
CASSSTAFTGELFF
>TRBJ1-2|TRBV5-5
CASSFDVLQGVTTNGYTF
>TRBJ2-7|TRBV15
CATSRDKEGAEVVSEQYF
>TRBJ2-3|TRBV29-1
CSLIIQGITDTQYF
>TRBJ1-1|TRBV2
CASSDSEAFF
>TRBJ2-6|TRBV29-1
CSVVSGAALSGANVLTF
>TRBJ1-1|TRBV2
CASREDRRHEAFF
>TRBJ1-4|TRBV27
CASSLTVTNEKLFF
>TRBJ1-5|TRBV19
CASSIGTRSNQPQHF
>TRBJ1-2|TRBV7-6
CASSSSGQGAGYTF
>TRBJ1-2|TRBV6-6
CASNRGSGYTF
>TRBJ2-5|TRBV10-3
CATGGAGTQYF
>TRBJ2-1|TRBV29-1
CSVDPTGANEQFF
>TRBJ1-2|TRBV2
CASIMVVWRWVDGYTF
>TRBJ1-5|TRBV12-5
CASGPGQGIRDQPQHF
>TRBJ1-1|TRBV9
CASSVGWDRVGAEAFF
>TRBJ2-1|TRBV27
CASSLSASGVVNNEQFF
>TRBJ1-4|TRBV28
CASTAGDNEKLFF
>TRBJ2-5|TRBV14
CASSQRQGDRETQYF
>TRBJ1-6|TRBV5-1
CASSGGTADNSPLHF
>TRBJ1-1|TRBV4-1
CASSQDIGSEAFF
>TRBJ1-1|TRBV19
CASSTGGSVYTEAFF
>TRBJ2-5|TRBV30
CAWSTRRTSGGEETQYF
>TRBJ2-3|TRBV7-9
CASSWWTSGVTDTQYF
>TRBJ2-7|TRBV2
CASSEGSDREGYEQYF
>TRBJ1-2|TRBV10-3
CAISEDRDYGYTF
>TRBJ1-2|TRBV9
CASSSRQGRAGYTF
>TRBJ2-7|TRBV27
CASSRFGTGSNEQYF
>TRBJ1-4|TRBV7-8
CASSLALGQGNEKLFF
>TRBJ2-5|TRBV10-1
CATERRRGETQYF
>TRBJ1-2|TRBV4-1
CASSQGMTENYGYTF
>TRBJ1-1|TRBV29-1
CSVGTGGVDTEAFF
>TRBJ2-5|TRBV9
CASSALGGETQYF
>TRBJ1-1|TRBV6-5
CASSYSGLNTEAFF
>TRBJ1-1|TRBV6-5
CASRTGDTEAFF
>TRBJ1-2|TRBV18
CASSPKTGAGYGYTF
>TRBJ2-3|TRBV7-7
CASSLARSDTQYF
>TRBJ2-1|TRBV29-1
CSVVGHLGNNEQFF
>TRBJ2-5|TRBV19
CASTQGGTQYF
>TRBJ2-2|TRBV7-9
CASSPRTIPTGELFF
>TRBJ2-1|TRBV7-6
CASSLGGVNEQFF
>TRBJ1-1|TRBV7-9
CASSLAWAIFMNTEAFF
>TRBJ1-1|TRBV6-4
CASSRGLNTEAFF
>TRBJ2-3|TRBV7-6
CASSFRDTYTDTQYF
>TRBJ2-7|TRBV25-1
CASSTSDGRQEQYF
>TRBJ1-1|TRBV5-8
CASSPRPGQGVWDTEAFF
>TRBJ2-7|TRBV7-9
CASSRGGDPLREQYF